The present T cell receptor beta chain was sequenced within a study of beta chain features in type 1 diabetes. This clone was seen many times. Its antigen is not known. Broader study findings: Patients showed naive, central memory and Treg TCRB repertoires that appeared more similar than those of healthy donors. The VDJ junctions of type 1 diabetes patients carried fewer insertions and more deletions.

Every bit of the isolated RNA underwent reverse transcription, so sequencing read expressed TCRB transcripts. The data were produced by immunoSEQ multiplex PCR, yet TCRdb's version contains in-frame clones alone and is incomplete. The sample carries 140,000 to 150,000 clones, about 10% recorded once. Per the germline V gene, CDR1 is LNHNV and CDR2 is YYDKDF (reference sequence). This CDR3 is built from 15 residues. V was shortened by 0 bases and J by 3 bases, with 11 bases between the two germline ends. The chain combines TRBV15 with TRBJ2-5, with D perhaps matching TRBD2 (5 bases). Sequenced input: naive CD4+ T cells from blood. This clonotype was sampled from a man between 18 and 35 years old in good health. The CDR3 region has the DNA TGTGCCACCAGCAGAGATCACAGCGGAGAAGAGACCCAGTACTTC. Its translation: CATSRDHSGEETQYF.